This T cell receptor (beta chain) was captured in a study of glioma-infiltrating T cells. Study context: Sequencing aimed for roughly 4.5- to 11-fold coverage of about a million peripheral T cells.

Unmatched junction bases numbered 6, after V lost 5 bases and J lost 0 bases. Germline assignment: CDR1 DFQATT and CDR2 SNEGSKA (reference sequence). This CDR3 region has 14 residues. As concerns this clonotype: Its antigen is not known.

Amplification of TCR alpha and beta CDR3 regions from RNA used iRepertoire nested multiplex PCR. TCRdb re-derived calls from the multiplex PCR reads in MiXCR, one entry per CDR3 protein. The data show around 390,000 distinct CDR3 sequences, 35% to 45% seen once. Study-level results: CDR3 overlap between tissue and blood was very small.

This TCR came from a human donor with low-grade glioma or glioblastoma, undergoing nonglioma brain surgery, or in good health (not recorded which). This chain joins TRBV20-1 and TRBJ1-1; TRBD1 aligns across 7 bases. Sequenced material: glioma tissue, nonneoplastic brain tissue, or PBMCs (not recorded which). CDR3 sequence (DNA): TGCAGTGCTGGAGTCGGGACAGTGAACACTGAAGCTTTCTTT. Protein: CSAGVGTVNTEAFF.